The 9 T cell receptor beta chains reported below all come from one sample, sequenced in a study of CD8+ T cells in alopecia areata. RNA, once extracted, was reverse transcribed into cDNA for use as the sequencing template. Clones were sequenced by immunoSEQ multiplex PCR, and TCRdb holds only the in-frame ones, with some missing. The sample holds just over 150,000 clones, 40% to 65% seen once. The input for sequencing was CD8+ T cells sorted from blood, taken at week 0. The receptors here all came from a human donor with alopecia areata.

This clone was seen only a few times. V usage is TRBV5-6 and J usage is TRBJ1-1, with TRBD1 matching 7 bases. V lost 0 bases and J lost 2; bases outside the gene matches: 4. CDR3 size: 15 residues. Germline V gene sequence: CDR1 SGHDT, CDR2 YYEEEE. CDR3 sequence (DNA): TGTGCCAGCAGCTTGGGGGACAGTTTCAACACTGAAGCTTTCTTT. Translation gives CASSLGDSFNTEAFF.

The chain combines TRBV7-2 with TRBJ2-3, with D unresolved. The germline V gene encodes CDR1 SGHTA and CDR2 FQGNSA. The CDR3 sequence is 17 residues long. Between the trimmed V and J ends, which lost 1 base and 3 bases, there was a span of 17 bases. The CDR3 sequence: CASSLGVGLEETDTQYF. The CDR3 DNA follows: TGTGCCAGCAGCTTAGGGGTAGGGCTTGAAGAGACAGATACGCAGTATTTT.

The CDR3 DNA follows: TGCAGCGTACCGGGACTAGCTTCCTACAATGAGCAGTTCTTC. It codes for CSVPGLASYNEQFF. The chain is built from TRBV29-1 and TRBJ2-1, with 9 nucleotides matching TRBD2. Germline CDR1 is SQVTM and CDR2 is ANQGSEA. Trimming at V came to 6 bases and at J to 1 base, leaving 4 bases not matched to a gene. There are 14 residues in the CDR3.

The chain employs TRBV4-1 and TRBJ2-7; 11 bases map to TRBD1. CDR1 and CDR2 from the germline V gene are MGHRA and YSYEKL. This CDR3 comprises 15 residues. The J segment lost 3 bases and the V segment lost 1 base, leaving 2 bases of the junction unmatched. The CDR3 reads CASSQGTGGYYEQYF. The CDR3 DNA reads TGCGCCAGCAGCCAAGGGACAGGGGGCTACTACGAGCAGTACTTC.

This chain connects TRBV4-3 to TRBJ2-7; tentative D call: TRBD2 (6 bases). V was trimmed by 1 base and J by 1 base, leaving 8 bases between them. The germline V gene encodes CDR1 LGHNA and CDR2 YSLEER. This CDR3 contains 14 residues. The CDR3 DNA is TGCGCCAGCAGCCAAGCAGGAGGGTCCTACGAGCAGTACTTC. This gives the protein CASSQAGGSYEQYF.

The sample holds a few counts of this clone. The chain employs TRBV19 and TRBJ1-2; 8 nucleotides align to TRBD1. Germline assignment: CDR1 LNHDA and CDR2 SQIVND (reference sequence). V lost 10 bases to trimming and J lost 3 bases; unmatched junction nucleotides: 7. The length of the CDR3 is 13 residues. The CDR3 DNA is TGTGCCACCGCCCTACAGGGGGACTATGGCTACACCTTC. Its protein is CATALQGDYGYTF.

The V gene is TRBV7-3, the J gene TRBJ1-5; the D is unclear. Germline V gene lookup returns CDR1 SGHTA and CDR2 FQGTGA. The CDR3 runs 12 residues. V lost 3 bases to trimming and J lost 2 bases, with 2 bases between them. In DNA, the CDR3 is TGTGCCAGCAGCTTGGGCAATCAGCCCCAGCATTTT. This translates into CASSLGNQPQHF.

A few counts support this clone. This chain uses TRBV11-2 with TRBJ2-1; D uncertain. The germline gives CDR1 SGHAT, CDR2 FQNNGV. Trimming cost V 4 bases and J 3 bases, with 10 bases left between them. CDR3 length: 14 residues. CDR3 in DNA: TGTGCCAGCAGCTCCCCGGGCCACTACAATGAGCAGTTCTTC. Translated: CASSSPGHYNEQFF.

A few counts support this clone. The genes are TRBV19 and TRBJ2-1, with D perhaps TRBD1 (5 bases). The CDR3 covers 13 residues. Germline V gene sequence: CDR1 LNHDA, CDR2 SQIVND (reference sequence). Trimming took 2 bases from V and 8 from J, leaving 10 bases between them. The CDR3 region is CASSIQGWDEQFF. DNA for the CDR3: TGTGCCAGTAGTATACAGGGCTGGGATGAGCAGTTCTTC.